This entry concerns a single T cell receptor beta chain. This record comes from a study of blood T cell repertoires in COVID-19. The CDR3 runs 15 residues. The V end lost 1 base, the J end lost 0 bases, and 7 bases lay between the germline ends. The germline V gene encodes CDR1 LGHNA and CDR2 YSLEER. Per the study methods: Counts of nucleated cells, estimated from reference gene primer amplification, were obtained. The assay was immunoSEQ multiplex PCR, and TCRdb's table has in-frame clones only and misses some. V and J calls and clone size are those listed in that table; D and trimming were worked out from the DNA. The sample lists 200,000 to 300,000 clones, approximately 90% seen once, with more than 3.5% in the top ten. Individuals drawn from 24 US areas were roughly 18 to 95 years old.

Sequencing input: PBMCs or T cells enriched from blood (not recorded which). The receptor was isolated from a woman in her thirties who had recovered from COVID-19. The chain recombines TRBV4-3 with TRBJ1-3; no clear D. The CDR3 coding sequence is TGCGCCAGCAGCCAAGTACAGTCCTCTGGAAACACCATATATTTT. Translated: CASSQVQSSGNTIYF.